A selection of T cell receptor beta chains follows, all from one sample in a study of blood T cell repertoires in COVID-19. TCRdb's table, derived via immunoSEQ multiplex PCR, lists solely in-frame clones and lacks some. The data contain 250,000 to 300,000 clones, 86% of them singletons. Sequenced material: peripheral blood. These receptors were taken from a man aged 25-45 years with active or convalescent COVID-19. The CDR3 runs from the conserved cysteine through the conserved F or W. D genes are given only for firm matches. Expanded clones are given a class, and other clones once, few, many or no size at all.

V	J	size	D	CDR3	DNA
TRBV4-2	TRBJ1-1	-	-	CASSQSLTGITEAFF	TGTGCCAGCAGCCAAAGCTTAACAGGGATCACTGAAGCTTTCTTT
TRBV15	TRBJ2-5	-	-	CATSRDRDQTQYF	TGTGCCACCAGCAGAGACAGGGATCAGACCCAGTACTTC
TRBV24-1	TRBJ2-5	-	-	CATSDSYQETQYF	TGTGCCACCAGTGACTCGTACCAAGAGACCCAGTACTTC
TRBV5-6	TRBJ2-7	-	TRBD2	CASSFSGSSYEQYF	TGTGCCAGCAGCTTTAGCGGGTCCTCCTACGAGCAGTACTTC
TRBV5-1	TRBJ2-2	few	-	CASRPRRADNTGELFF	TGCGCCAGCCGACCGCGCAGGGCGGATAACACCGGGGAGCTGTTTTTT
TRBV6-5	TRBJ1-1	-	-	CASSRDLGTEAFF	TGTGCCAGCAGCCGGGATCTGGGGACTGAAGCTTTCTTT
TRBV10-1	TRBJ1-2	-	-	CASSTQGPLSTSDYGYTF	TGCGCCAGCAGTACACAGGGACCCCTTTCCACGTCAGACTATGGCTACACCTTC
TRBV7-9	TRBJ1-5	-	-	CASSLVSSGGNQPQHF	TGTGCCAGCAGCTTAGTGTCGTCCGGGGGCAATCAGCCCCAGCATTTT
TRBV11-2	TRBJ1-3	-	-	CASSPRGGQGNTIYF	TGTGCCAGCAGCCCCCGAGGAGGGCAAGGAAACACCATATATTTT
TRBV12-5	TRBJ1-5	-	TRBD1	CASGFDRGTGYQPQHF	TGTGCTAGTGGTTTCGACCGCGGGACAGGGTATCAGCCCCAGCATTTT
TRBV2	TRBJ1-2	once	TRBD1	CASSRTGVGYGYTF	TGTGCCAGCAGCAGGACAGGAGTAGGCTATGGCTACACCTTC
TRBV6-5	TRBJ1-1	-	-	CASSLQVNTEAFF	TGTGCCAGCAGTTTACAGGTGAACACTGAAGCTTTCTTT
TRBV6-1	TRBJ2-7	-	TRBD1	CASSENLQGSYEQYF	TGTGCCAGCAGTGAAAATCTACAGGGGAGTTACGAGCAGTACTTC
TRBV27	TRBJ2-3	-	-	CASSSRAPTDTQYF	TGTGCCAGCAGCTCGCGGGCCCCCACAGATACGCAGTATTTT
TRBV6-5	TRBJ2-7	-	TRBD2	CASSYVAGGSYEQYF	TGTGCCAGCAGTTACGTAGCGGGGGGTTCCTACGAGCAGTACTTC
TRBV19	TRBJ1-4	few	-	CASSRRGATNEKLFF	TGTGCCAGTAGCCGCCGGGGAGCAACTAATGAAAAACTGTTTTTT
TRBV5-6	TRBJ1-1	-	TRBD1	CASSRQGPTEAFF	TGTGCCAGCAGTAGACAGGGGCCCACTGAAGCTTTCTTT
TRBV24-1	TRBJ1-5	-	TRBD1	CATSDFDPGGIVPQHF	TGTGCCACCAGTGATTTTGATCCAGGGGGCATAGTGCCCCAGCATTTT
TRBV27	TRBJ1-5	once	-	CASSSKGKYSNQPQHF	TGTGCCAGCAGTTCTAAGGGGAAATATAGCAATCAGCCCCAGCATTTT
TRBV6-6	TRBJ1-4	-	-	CASSYTGEKLFF	TGTGCCAGCAGTTACACCGGGGAAAAACTGTTTTTT
TRBV7-9	TRBJ1-5	few	TRBD1	CASSPTGNNQPQHF	TGTGCCAGCAGCCCGACAGGGAACAATCAGCCCCAGCATTTT